This TCR beta chain came from a study of cytomegalovirus exposure and HLA in healthy donors. Study details: Drawn from HLA-typed donors, 80 million to 100 million unique TCRs were held in an early data release. The study, taken as a whole, reports: As was reported, the classifier diagnosed cytomegalovirus status with high specificity and sensitivity.

Vbeta (60) and Jbeta (13) primers were used in the PCR. Profiling relied on immunoSEQ multiplex PCR, and the TCRdb table lists in-frame clones only, not all of them. The table includes around 76,000 clones, roughly two thirds detected once. CDR1 is ENHRY and CDR2 is SYGVKD in the germline V gene. V dropped 0 bases and J dropped 1 base, with 12 bases sitting between them. The length of the CDR3 is 16 residues. This clone was detected a few times. The antigen is undetermined. The specimen sequenced was PBMCs. This chain joins TRBV10-3 and TRBJ2-5; D may be TRBD2 (7 bases). This receptor was identified in a man aged 35 to 55 in good health and CMV-seropositive. The CDR3 spells CAISESRGGIQETQYF. In DNA, the CDR3 is TGTGCCATCAGTGAGTCTAGGGGGGGCATCCAAGAGACCCAGTACTTC.